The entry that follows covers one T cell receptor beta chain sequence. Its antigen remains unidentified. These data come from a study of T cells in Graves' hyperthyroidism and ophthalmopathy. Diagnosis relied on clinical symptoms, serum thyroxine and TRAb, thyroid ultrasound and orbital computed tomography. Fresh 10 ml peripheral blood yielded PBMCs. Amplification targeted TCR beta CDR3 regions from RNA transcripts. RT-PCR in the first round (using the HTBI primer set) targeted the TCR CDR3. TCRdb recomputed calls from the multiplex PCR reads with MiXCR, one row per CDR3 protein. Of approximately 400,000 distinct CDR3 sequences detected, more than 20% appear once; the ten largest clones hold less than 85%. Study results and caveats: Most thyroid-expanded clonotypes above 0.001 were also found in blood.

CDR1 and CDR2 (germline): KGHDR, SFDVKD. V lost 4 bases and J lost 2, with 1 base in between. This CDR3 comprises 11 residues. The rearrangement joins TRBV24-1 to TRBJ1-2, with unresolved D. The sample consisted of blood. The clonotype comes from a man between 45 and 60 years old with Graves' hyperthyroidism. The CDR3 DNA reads TGTGCCACCAGTGACAACTATGGCTACACCTTC. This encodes CATSDNYGYTF.